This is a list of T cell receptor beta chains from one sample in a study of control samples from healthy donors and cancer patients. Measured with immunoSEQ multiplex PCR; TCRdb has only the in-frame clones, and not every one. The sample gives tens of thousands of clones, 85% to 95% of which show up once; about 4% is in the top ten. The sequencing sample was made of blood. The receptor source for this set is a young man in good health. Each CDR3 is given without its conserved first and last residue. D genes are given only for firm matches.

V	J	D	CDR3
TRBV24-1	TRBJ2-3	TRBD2	ATSDWTSAQY
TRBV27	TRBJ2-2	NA	ASRPVANTGELF
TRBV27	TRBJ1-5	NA	ASSLSPAGGGNQPQH
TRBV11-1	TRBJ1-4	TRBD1	ASRRTGWNEKLF
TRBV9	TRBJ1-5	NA	ASSFGHGGDQPQH
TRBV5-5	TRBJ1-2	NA	ASSWGQSNYGYT
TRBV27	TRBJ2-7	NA	ASSLSGNEQY
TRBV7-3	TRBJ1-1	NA	ASSPVGGATEAF
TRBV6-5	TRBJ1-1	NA	ASSYLPDLNTEAF
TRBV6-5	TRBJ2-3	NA	ASSYKDTQY
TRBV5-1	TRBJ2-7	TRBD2	ASSLSAGERY
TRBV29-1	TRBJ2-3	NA	SVGRISTDTQY
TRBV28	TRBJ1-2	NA	ASSPNQGRGGYT
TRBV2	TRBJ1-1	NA	ASSPDSFEAF
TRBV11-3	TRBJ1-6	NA	ASSQGAGPLH